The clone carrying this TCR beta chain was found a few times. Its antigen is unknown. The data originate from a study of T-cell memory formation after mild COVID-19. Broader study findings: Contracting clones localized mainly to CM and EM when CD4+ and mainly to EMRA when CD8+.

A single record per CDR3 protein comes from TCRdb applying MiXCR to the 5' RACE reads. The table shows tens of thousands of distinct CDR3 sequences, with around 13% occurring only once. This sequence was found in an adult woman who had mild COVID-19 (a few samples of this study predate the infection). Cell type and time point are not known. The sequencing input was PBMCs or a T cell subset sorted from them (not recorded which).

CDR3 nucleotide sequence: TGCGCCAGCAGCGCTGGGACAGGGTGGGGCGGGGAGCTGTTTTTT. It is translated as CASSAGTGWGGELFF. The chain carries TRBV4-3 and TRBJ2-2, with TRBD1 identical over 9 bases. The V gene's germline CDR1 is LGHNA and CDR2 YSLEER. Trimming cost V 5 bases and J 7 bases; bases outside gene matches: 8. CDR3 length equals 15 residues.